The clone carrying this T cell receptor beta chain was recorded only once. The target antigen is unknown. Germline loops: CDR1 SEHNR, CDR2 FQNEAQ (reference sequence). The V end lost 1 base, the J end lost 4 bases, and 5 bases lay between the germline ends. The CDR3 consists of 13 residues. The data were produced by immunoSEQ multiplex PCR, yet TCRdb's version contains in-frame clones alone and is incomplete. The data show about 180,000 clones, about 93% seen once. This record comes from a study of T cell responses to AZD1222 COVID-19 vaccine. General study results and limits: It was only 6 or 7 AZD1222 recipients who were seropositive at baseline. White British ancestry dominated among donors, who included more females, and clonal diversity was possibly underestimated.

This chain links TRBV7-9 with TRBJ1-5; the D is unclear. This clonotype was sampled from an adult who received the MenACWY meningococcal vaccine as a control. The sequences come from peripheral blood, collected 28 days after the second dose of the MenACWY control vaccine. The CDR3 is CASSLDANQPQHF. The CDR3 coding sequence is TGTGCCAGCAGCTTAGACGCTAATCAGCCCCAGCATTTT. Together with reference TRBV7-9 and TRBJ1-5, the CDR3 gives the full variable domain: DTGVSQNPRHKITKRGQNVTFRCDPISEHNRLYWYRQTLGQGPEFLTYFQNEAQLEKSRLLSDRFSAERPKGSFSTLEIQRTEQGDSAMYLCASSLDANQPQHFGDGTRLSIL.